These 19 T cell receptor beta chains originate from one sample sequenced in a study of molecular identifiers for immune sequencing clone quantification. Each CDR3 protein gets one entry after TCRdb re-called the PCR reads with MiXCR. The table lists approximately 500,000 distinct CDR3 sequences, about 25% of them singletons, with over 0.6% in the top ten. The sequenced sample was naive CD8+ T cells from blood, with Jurkat cell RNA spiked in. Subset given: FACS-sorted CD8+CD4-CCR7+CD45RA+ naive T cells. Receptor source: a human donor in good health. Some libraries in this study had Jurkat cell RNA spiked in.

With respect to this clonotype: This may stem from a read error, because a much larger clone lies one nucleotide away. The gene calls are TRBV7-9 and TRBJ1-1, with D tentatively TRBD1 (5 bases). The length of the CDR3 is 14 residues. The germline gives CDR1 SEHNR, CDR2 FQNEAQ (reference sequence). The germline V and J ends were trimmed by 5 bases and 4 bases, with 14 bases remaining between them. CDR3 residues: CASSQDTGITEAFF. Written as DNA, the CDR3 is TGTGCCAGCAGCCAAGATACAGGAATCACTGAAGCTTTCTTT.

As for this clonotype: One end of the junction varies from germline; a read error may be responsible. The V call is TRBV5-1, the J call TRBJ1-1; D not certain. The CDR3 spans 14 residues. The germline V gene has CDR1 SGHRS and CDR2 YFSETQ. DNA of the CDR3: TGCGCCGGCAGCTTGGAGGCGGCAAACACTGAAGCTTTCTTT. Amino acids: CAGSLEAANTEAFF.

This clonotype was seen a handful of times. A single base separates this from a much larger clone, so it may be a read error. The rearrangement joins TRBV7-9 to TRBJ1-1, with D possibly TRBD1 on 5 matching bases. Trimming shortened V by 5 bases and J by 4 bases, and 17 bases separated the two germline ends. The CDR3 covers 15 residues. Germline V lookup: CDR1 SEHNR, CDR2 FQNEAQ (reference sequence). CDR3 DNA sequence: TGTGCCAGCAGCCCGACAGACAAAGCGGGCACTGAAGCTTTCTTT. Amino acid sequence: CASSPTDKAGTEAFF.

This clonotype was found many times. This chain connects TRBV5-5 to TRBJ2-5, with no clear D. The V end was cut by 4 bases, the J end by 0 bases, with 10 bases between. Germline V gene data show CDR1 as SGHKS and CDR2 as YYEKEE (reference sequence). The CDR3 loop spans 14 amino acids. The CDR3 is CASSPVANQETQYF. The CDR3 DNA is TGTGCCAGCAGCCCGGTCGCGAACCAAGAGACCCAGTACTTC.

This rearrangement joins TRBV7-2 to TRBJ2-1; maybe TRBD2 (5 bases). Germline CDR1 reads SGHTA; CDR2 reads FQGNSA. The V gene lost 11 bases and the J gene lost 4 bases, with 21 bases spanning the gap. The CDR3 covers 15 residues. The CDR3 loop reads CACTLGTGIYNEQFF. The CDR3 bases are TGTGCCTGCACCCTAGGTACGGGAATTTACAATGAGCAGTTCTTC.

In this sample, this clonotype turned up a few times. The chain links TRBV28 to TRBJ2-2; possible D gene TRBD2, 7 bases. V gave up 2 bases and J gave up 6 bases, with 13 bases separating them. The CDR3 runs to 15 residues. Germline CDR1 is MDHEN and CDR2 is SYDVKM. The CDR3 reads CASSLRGGAPGELFF. CDR3 nucleotide sequence: TGTGCCAGCAGTTTAAGGGGGGGCGCTCCCGGGGAGCTGTTTTTT.

In its sample, this clonotype was seen a few times. This sequence joins TRBV7-9 and TRBJ2-3; weak D call: TRBD2 (5 bases). The V gene's germline CDR1 is SEHNR and CDR2 FQNEAQ (reference sequence). The V and J ends lost 0 bases and 3 bases respectively, with 7 bases between them. This CDR3 comprises 14 residues. The CDR3 region has the DNA TGTGCCAGCAGCTTAGCCCCGGGAACAGATACGCAGTATTTT. This gives the protein CASSLAPGTDTQYF.

The rearrangement links TRBV12-5 to TRBJ2-1; weak D call: TRBD2 (5 bases). The length of the CDR3 is 15 residues. Germline loops: CDR1 LGHNT, CDR2 FRNRAP. The germline V and J ends were trimmed by 1 base and 3 bases, with 10 bases remaining between them. In DNA, the CDR3 is TGTGCTAGTGGTTTGGACGGGGTAAGCTACAATGAGCAGTTCTTC. Translation: CASGLDGVSYNEQFF.

This clonotype turned up a few times. Lacking the conserved final phenylalanine or tryptophan, this CDR3 likely reflects a read error. The chain employs TRBV5-4 and TRBJ2-7; D is undetermined. The CDR3 covers 11 residues. V lost 0 bases to trimming and J lost 6 bases, with 4 bases between them. From germline, CDR1 is SGHNT and CDR2 YYREEE (reference sequence). As DNA, the CDR3 is TGTGCCAGCAGCTTGGGTCGCGAGCAGTACCTC. It encodes CASSLGREQYL.

This clonotype occurred many times. The J gene is TRBJ2-5, the V gene TRBV7-8; D perhaps matches TRBD2 (5 bases). Germline V gene lookup returns CDR1 SGHVS and CDR2 FQNEAQ. The CDR3 spans 14 residues. Trimming took off 5 bases at V and 2 bases at J, with 12 bases between the two ends. CDR3 region: CASSLGRGQETQYF. The CDR3 DNA reads TGTGCCAGCAGCCTCGGTCGGGGTCAAGAGACCCAGTACTTC.

This clonotype was counted once. With a much larger clone just one base away, this may be a read error. This chain links TRBV7-2 with TRBJ2-7, with a possible D match to TRBD1 (7 bases). Germline V gene lookup returns CDR1 SGHTA and CDR2 FQGNSA. The CDR3 has 14 residues. This chain's CDR3 is CAGSLAAGQRWQYF. The DNA for the CDR3 is TGTGCCGGCAGCTTAGCCGCGGGACAGAGATGGCAGTACTTC.

This clonotype was detected ten times or more. The chain has TRBV5-4 and TRBJ2-2, with 9 bases lining up with TRBD1. The CDR3 has 14 amino acids. After removal of 5 bases from V and 5 bases from J, the junction contained 4 bases not matched to a gene. CDR1 and CDR2 (germline): SGHNT, YYREEE (reference sequence). In DNA, the CDR3 is TGTGCCAGCAGATACGGGACAGGGACCGGGGAGCTGTTTTTT. It translates to CASRYGTGTGELFF. Together with reference TRBV5-4 and TRBJ2-2, the CDR3 gives the full variable domain: ETGVTQSPTHLIKTRGQQVTLRCSSQSGHNTVSWYQQALGQGPQFIFQYYREEENGRGNFPPRFSGLQFPNYSSELNVNALELDDSALYLCASRYGTGTGELFFGEGSRLTVL.

The chain links TRBV6-2 or TRBV6-3 to TRBJ2-5; D remains unclear. In germline, CDR1 is MNHEY, CDR2 SVGEGT. The CDR3 has 14 residues. The germline V and J ends were trimmed by 2 bases and 5 bases, with 12 bases remaining between them. The CDR3 here is CASSYIGSGETQYF. The CDR3 DNA follows: TGTGCCAGCAGTTACATCGGGTCCGGGGAGACCCAGTACTTC.

This clonotype occurred a few times. V is TRBV7-2 and J is TRBJ2-5; 7 nucleotides agree with TRBD2. Germline CDR1 SGHTA, CDR2 FQGNSA. The CDR3 length is 15 residues. V was clipped by 2 bases and J by 2 bases; unmatched bases: 5. CDR3 DNA sequence: TGTGCCAGCAGCTTACGGCGGGGGACTCAAGAGACCCAGTACTTC. This codes for CASSLRRGTQETQYF.

Many counts were recorded for this clonotype. The rearrangement joins TRBV5-1 to TRBJ2-1; possibly TRBD1 for D (5 bases). Looked up from germline, CDR1 is SGHRS and CDR2 is YFSETQ. V lost 0 bases to trimming and J lost 7 bases, with 11 bases between them. CDR3 length: 14 amino acids. The CDR3 nucleotides are TGCGCCAGCAGCTTGGATGCGAAGGGGAATGAGCAGTTCTTC. Its translation: CASSLDAKGNEQFF.

This clonotype was counted ten times or more. The chain combines TRBV19 with TRBJ2-3, with D hard to call. There are 14 residues in the CDR3. CDR1 and CDR2 (germline): LNHDA, SQIVND (reference sequence). Trimming shortened V by 2 bases and J by 4 bases, and 10 bases separated the two germline ends. Here the CDR3 reads CASSIYSPADTQYF. The CDR3 coding sequence is TGTGCCAGTAGTATATACTCCCCCGCAGATACGCAGTATTTT.

The count of this clonotype is one. Sequence at one end of the junction differs from germline and may be a read error. The chain recombines TRBV4-1 with TRBJ2-7; TRBD1 aligns across 11 bases. Germline CDR1 MGHRA, CDR2 YSYEKL. The CDR3 spans 14 residues. The CDR3 here is CAGSQGQGAYEQYF. The DNA for the CDR3 is TGCGCCGGCAGCCAGGGACAGGGGGCCTACGAGCAGTACTTC.

The CDR3 nucleotides read TGTGCCAGCGGCAGACTCGACACCGGGGAGCTGTTTTTT. This sequence encodes CASGRLDTGELFF. The genes are TRBV9 and TRBJ2-2; no clear D. Per the germline V gene, CDR1 is SGDLS and CDR2 is YYNGEE. With 7 bases removed from V and 3 bases from J, the gap between germline ends came to 10 bases. The CDR3 loop spans 13 amino acids.

This clonotype was picked up many times. The chain is built from TRBV7-9 and TRBJ2-3; unclear D gene. Germline V gene lookup returns CDR1 SEHNR and CDR2 FQNEAQ (reference sequence). The CDR3 covers 16 residues. V shed 2 bases and J shed 0 bases, with 12 bases lying between them. The CDR3 coding sequence is TGTGCCAGCAGCTTACCGGCAGGCCCCAGCACAGATACGCAGTATTTT. The encoded protein is CASSLPAGPSTDTQYF.